The next 8 T cell receptor beta chains were all read from a single sample in a study of Ad26.COV2.S vaccination and SARS-CoV-2 variants. Treatment specified: about 20 received Ad26.COV2.S at low or high dose, single or two shots; roughly 5 received placebo; per-sample allocation not given. Sampling occurred on day 63 after the first vaccine or placebo injection. Profiled with immunoSEQ multiplex PCR; TCRdb holds only in-frame clones, not every one. The repertoire has roughly 300,000 clones, around 89% of them found once; the top ten carry about 4.6%. The sample here was peripheral blood, taken in a trial of Ad26.COV2.S vaccine versus placebo. These receptors were collected from a person aged 18-60 years who received the Ad26.COV2.S COVID-19 vaccine or a placebo.

The chain couples TRBV6-1 to TRBJ2-3; D uncertain. This CDR3 has 16 amino acids. Germline CDR1 reads MNHNS; CDR2 reads SASEGT. V was clipped by 4 bases and J by 2 bases, with 16 bases between them. As DNA, the CDR3 is TGTGCCAGCAGTGTTGGCTACCTTCAGTCCACAGATACGCAGTATTTT. Amino acid sequence: CASSVGYLQSTDTQYF.

The V call is TRBV5-1, the J call TRBJ1-4; TRBD1 is a possible D gene (6 bases). Germline V gives CDR1 SGHRS, CDR2 YFSETQ. This CDR3 is 15 amino acids long. The germline V and J ends were trimmed by 5 bases and 8 bases, with 19 bases remaining between them. Written as DNA, the CDR3 is TGCGCCAGCAGTCCAGTACAGGGAAAAGGAGAAAAACTGTTTTTT. This translates into CASSPVQGKGEKLFF.

This chain links TRBV7-6 with TRBJ1-2; D is ambiguous. Germline V gene sequence: CDR1 SGHVS, CDR2 FNYEAQ. The CDR3 length is 15 residues. Trimming cost V 4 bases and J 4 bases, with 16 bases left between them. CDR3 amino acids: CASSSSSATGYGYTF. Written as DNA, the CDR3 is TGTGCCAGCAGCTCCAGCAGTGCCACTGGCTATGGCTACACCTTC.

The V gene is TRBV10-3, the J gene TRBJ2-3; perhaps D is TRBD1 or TRBD2 (6 bases each). The CDR3 loop spans 14 amino acids. Trimming took 3 bases from V and 2 from J, leaving 9 bases between them. Germline lookup yields CDR1 ENHRY and CDR2 SYGVKD. The CDR3 here is CAISEGGTTDTQYF. The DNA for the CDR3 is TGTGCCATCAGTGAAGGGGGGACCACAGATACGCAGTATTTT.

This sequence joins TRBV27 and TRBJ1-5; 7 nucleotides agree with TRBD1. With V trimmed by 6 bases and J by 0 bases, 5 bases remained unmatched. This CDR3 contains 15 residues. Germline V gene lookup returns CDR1 MNHEY and CDR2 SMNVEV (reference sequence). The CDR3 nucleotides are TGTGCCAGCAGCCAAGGGACAGTTAGCAATCAGCCCCAGCATTTT. Protein product: CASSQGTVSNQPQHF.

The chain is built from TRBV7-2 and TRBJ2-1; the D gene could be TRBD1 or TRBD2 (6 bases each). CDR1 and CDR2 (germline): SGHTA, FQGNSA. The CDR3 consists of 15 residues. Trimming stripped 5 bases from V and 1 base from J, with 12 bases between. The CDR3 here is CASSVGGGSYNEQFF. The CDR3 nucleotides read TGTGCCAGCAGCGTAGGAGGGGGATCCTACAATGAGCAGTTCTTC.

J is TRBJ2-3 and V is TRBV5-5; no firm D call. V was cut by 0 bases and J by 4 bases, with 9 bases left in between. Germline assignment: CDR1 SGHKS and CDR2 YYEKEE (reference sequence). The CDR3 is 14 residues long. The CDR3 region is CASSLVVAADTQYF. CDR3 sequence (DNA): TGTGCCAGCAGCTTGGTGGTAGCTGCAGATACGCAGTATTTT.

Only one count was recorded for this clone. This chain links TRBV7-8 with TRBJ2-3; D not certain. Germline CDR1 and CDR2: SGHVS and FQNEAQ. The V gene lost 4 bases and the J gene lost 4 bases, with 9 bases spanning the gap. This CDR3 comprises 13 residues. The DNA for the CDR3 is TGTGCCAGCAGCTCGAAGGGCCCAGATACGCAGTATTTT. The encoded protein is CASSSKGPDTQYF.